The clone carrying this TCR beta chain showed up just a few times. Its antigen is unidentified. Germline V gene sequence: CDR1 SEHNR, CDR2 FQNEAQ (reference sequence). V shed 5 bases and J shed 2 bases, with 13 bases lying between them. The CDR3 has 14 residues. This record comes from a study of T cell repertoires in cytomegalovirus infection. For the study at large: Matching HLA type and CMV infection were both indicated by public TCR beta signatures.

TCRdb reprocessed the reads via MiXCR and lists one record per CDR3 protein. Among 560,000 or so distinct CDR3 sequences, 16% were seen once, and the ten largest hold 20% to 30%. The study, taken as a whole, reports: The study identified carriers of CMV plus the relevant HLA from cumulative public TCR beta family frequency. Predominance within the ex vivo response was attributable to HLA-C-restricted CMV-specific TCR beta clonotypes.

This clonotype was obtained from a human donor in good health (CMV status not recorded). Some clones in this sample may be carry-over from other donors' samples. What was sequenced was CD8+ T cells from PBMCs. J is TRBJ2-7 and V is TRBV7-9; D is ambiguous. CDR3 nucleotides: TGTGCCAGCAGCAAGGGTAGCCCAGCCTACGAGCAGTACTTC. This translates into CASSKGSPAYEQYF.